This TCR beta chain was found in a study of CXCR3-negative and CXCR3-positive naive CD8 T cells. In the case of this clonotype: Its antigen remains unknown.

Definition of naive CD8+ T cells rested on a CD45RO-CCR7+CD27+CD95- profile. Through 5' RACE with UMI labels, the TRB cDNA libraries were prepared. TCRdb processed the 5' RACE reads again and assigns one entry to each CDR3 protein, with no DNA. In all, the sample yields around 84,000 distinct CDR3 sequences. Germline V gene data show CDR1 as MNHEY and CDR2 as SVGAGI. The CDR3 has 12 residues. The study, taken as a whole, reports: In CXCR3-positive naive cells, the TRB CDR3s were more hydrophobic than in CXCR3-negative naive cells.

The sample comprised naive CXCR3+ CD8+ T cells from blood. Stated subset: CD45RO-CCR7+CD27+CD95- naive CD8+ T cells expressing CXCR3 (TNR3+). V gene TRBV6-5 combines with J gene TRBJ2-2; TCRdb's assignment of TRBD1 cannot be checked, as there is no DNA. The receptor was derived from a human donor in good health. Some clones in this sample may be carry-over from other donors' samples. The CDR3 sequence: CASSRDSGELFF.